The 20 T cell receptor beta chains listed next were all sequenced from one sample in a study of blood T cell repertoires in COVID-19. TCRdb's copy holds only in-frame clones and misses some; the assay was immunoSEQ multiplex PCR. The data show some 220,000 clones, roughly four fifths seen once. The sequencing sample was made of PBMCs or T cells enriched from blood (not recorded which). The receptors stem from a woman aged 40 to 50 with acute COVID-19.

This clone has only one observation. V is TRBV7-2 and J is TRBJ2-3, with 14 bases that match TRBD2. Trimming at V came to 2 bases and at J to 4 bases, leaving 5 bases not matched to a gene. The length of the CDR3 is 17 residues. Germline V gives CDR1 SGHTA, CDR2 FQGNSA. The CDR3 region is CASSLTGLAGGPDTQYF. CDR3 sequence (DNA): TGTGCCAGCAGCTTAACAGGACTAGCGGGGGGCCCAGATACGCAGTATTTT.

This chain joins TRBV6-5 and TRBJ2-2; 9 nucleotides align to TRBD1. V was clipped by 0 bases and J by 5 bases; unmatched bases: 4. Germline assignment: CDR1 MNHEY and CDR2 SVGAGI. The CDR3 has 16 amino acids. The CDR3 DNA follows: TGTGCCAGCAGTTACTCGGACAGGGGAGGGACCGGGGAGCTGTTTTTT. Its protein product is CASSYSDRGGTGELFF.

This rearrangement joins TRBV7-3 to TRBJ2-1; D ambiguous. The germline V gene has CDR1 SGHTA and CDR2 FQGTGA. This CDR3 contains 15 residues. Deletions cut 5 bases from V and 10 bases from J, with 21 bases between. The CDR3 region is CASSLFVSGSEEQFF. Here the CDR3 DNA reads TGTGCCAGCAGCCTTTTCGTGTCAGGATCCGAAGAGCAGTTCTTC.

The gene calls are TRBV7-2 and TRBJ2-1, with D maybe TRBD2 (6 bases). CDR3 size: 14 residues. CDR1 SGHTA and CDR2 FQGNSA come from the germline V gene. With 4 bases removed from V and 5 bases from J, the gap between germline ends came to 12 bases. In DNA form, the CDR3 reads TGTGCCAGCAGCTGGGGGGTTCCAAACAATGAGCAGTTCTTC. This translates into CASSWGVPNNEQFF.

This clone was detected only a few times. The chain uses TRBV5-1 and TRBJ2-5, with 10 bases fitting TRBD2. The CDR3 length is 16 residues. Germline V gives CDR1 SGHRS, CDR2 YFSETQ. The junction had 8 bases not matched to a gene; V was cut back by 4 bases and J by 2 bases. The CDR3 loop reads CASSPATSGHQETQYF. The CDR3 DNA is TGCGCCAGCAGCCCGGCGACTAGCGGGCATCAAGAGACCCAGTACTTC.

The chain's CDR3 is CAWSENGQGLSPLHF. DNA of the CDR3: TGTGCCTGGAGTGAAAATGGACAGGGCCTTTCACCCCTCCACTTT. This chain connects TRBV30 to TRBJ1-6, with 8 bases fitting TRBD1. The CDR3 is made up of 15 amino acids. V lost 1 base and J lost 9; bases outside the gene matches: 8. CDR1 and CDR2 (germline): GTSNPN, SVGIG (reference sequence).

The rearrangement joins TRBV7-9 to TRBJ2-2; 7 bases are a match to TRBD2. Germline assignment: CDR1 SEHNR and CDR2 FQNEAQ (reference sequence). This CDR3 has 16 residues. The junction had 7 bases not matched to a gene; V was cut back by 5 bases and J by 1 base. The CDR3 DNA reads TGTGCCAGCAGCCCCCGCGGCGGGAGGAACACCGGGGAGCTGTTTTTT. As protein: CASSPRGGRNTGELFF.

The rearrangement joins TRBV28 to TRBJ2-7, with D hard to call. CDR1 and CDR2 from the germline V gene are MDHEN and SYDVKM. This CDR3 spans 12 amino acids. Between the trimmed V and J ends, which lost 10 bases and 3 bases, there was a span of 13 bases. CDR3 DNA sequence: TGTGCCACCCAAGTTGGGCACTACGAGCAGTACTTC. Protein product: CATQVGHYEQYF.

The genes are TRBV4-3 and TRBJ2-2, with TRBD1 matching 8 bases. This CDR3 is 15 amino acids long. Germline V lookup: CDR1 LGHNA, CDR2 YSLEER. J gave up 4 bases and V 6 bases, and 7 bases lay outside the gene matches. CDR3 loop: CASSLTDRATGELFF. CDR3 nucleotides: TGCGCCAGCAGTCTGACGGACAGGGCCACCGGGGAGCTGTTTTTT.

The V and J genes are TRBV5-1 and TRBJ2-5; 9 bases fit TRBD2. Germline V lookup: CDR1 SGHRS, CDR2 YFSETQ. Trimming at V came to 0 bases and at J to 4 bases, leaving 10 bases not matched to a gene. This CDR3 region has 17 residues. The CDR3 nucleotides are TGCGCCAGCAGCTTGGCAAGGGCTAGCGGGGTTGTAGAGACCCAGTACTTC. It yields the protein CASSLARASGVVETQYF.

V and J are TRBV5-1 and TRBJ2-2; TRBD1 matches 11 bases. Germline-derived CDR1 and CDR2 are SGHRS and YFSETQ. The CDR3 runs to 16 residues. Losses at the gene ends were 3 bases for V and 6 bases for J; bases not matched to a gene: 7. The CDR3 spells CASSYWTGGYSGELFF. The CDR3 bases are TGCGCCAGCAGCTACTGGACAGGGGGCTATTCCGGGGAGCTGTTTTTT.

This clone was detected only a few times. The chain is built from TRBV28 and TRBJ1-2; maybe TRBD1 (5 bases). Germline V gene sequence: CDR1 MDHEN, CDR2 SYDVKM. This CDR3 has 14 residues. V was pared by 5 bases and J by 3 bases, with 13 bases between. CDR3 DNA: TGTGCCAGCAGTCCAGGGTCCCGGGACTATGGCTACACCTTC. Translating it yields CASSPGSRDYGYTF.

The J gene is TRBJ1-2, the V gene TRBV7-7; D gene unclear. CDR1 is SSHAT and CDR2 is FNYEAQ in the germline V gene (reference sequence). This CDR3 spans 9 amino acids. Trimming removed 7 bases at V and 9 bases at J, with 6 bases between. As DNA, the CDR3 is TGTGCCAGCACGGTGAGCTACACCTTC. It is translated as CASTVSYTF.

The gene calls are TRBV25-1 and TRBJ2-5; maybe TRBD2 (5 bases). The CDR3 totals 14 residues. Germline loops: CDR1 MGHDK, CDR2 SYGVNS. The V end was cut by 3 bases, the J end by 4 bases, with 12 bases between. The CDR3 loop reads CASSDFAGLETQYF. CDR3 nucleotides: TGTGCCAGCAGTGACTTCGCGGGCCTAGAGACCCAGTACTTC. Complete variable domain (other parts from reference TRBV25-1 and TRBJ2-5): EADIYQTPRYLVIGTGKKITLECSQTMGHDKMYWYQQDPGMELHLIHYSYGVNSTEKGDLSSESTVSRIRTEHFPLTLESARPSHTSQYLCASSDFAGLETQYFGPGTRLLVL.

This chain uses TRBV11-2 with TRBJ2-6; D uncertain. Trimming removed 5 bases from V and 2 bases from J, with 10 bases in between. CDR3 length equals 15 residues. The germline gives CDR1 SGHAT, CDR2 FQNNGV. CDR3 in DNA: TGTGCCAGCAGCACCGTTACTACTGGGGCCAACGTCCTGACTTTC. Translation gives CASSTVTTGANVLTF.

This clone has only one observation. The CDR3 spells CASSSTSPYEQYF. CDR3 bases: TGTGCCAGCAGTTCGACTAGTCCCTACGAGCAGTACTTC. V is TRBV6-5 and J is TRBJ2-7; possibly TRBD2 for D (6 bases). The V end was cut by 4 bases, the J end by 2 bases, with 9 bases between. This CDR3 is 13 amino acids long. Germline-derived CDR1 and CDR2 are MNHEY and SVGAGI.

The CDR3 region has the DNA TGTGCCAGCAGCAAATTGCCCGGGACACCCAAAGAGACCCAGTACTTC. Protein product: CASSKLPGTPKETQYF. The gene calls are TRBV21-1 and TRBJ2-5; no DNA check was done on the table's D call, TRBD1. TRBV21-1 is flagged as a pseudogene. The CDR3 runs to 16 residues.

The chain uses TRBV10-2 and TRBJ1-5; D is undetermined. CDR3 length equals 14 residues. Germline V gene data show CDR1 as WSHSY and CDR2 as SAAADI. Trimming left V 3 bases short and J 2 bases short, with 8 bases between. CDR3 region: CASSDRTGNQPQHF. The CDR3 DNA follows: TGCGCCAGCAGTGATCGAACAGGCAATCAGCCCCAGCATTTT.

Only one count was recorded for this clone. The chain carries TRBV7-6 and TRBJ1-4; 11 positions agree with TRBD1. CDR1 and CDR2 from the germline V gene are SGHVS and FNYEAQ. V shed 5 bases, J shed 8 bases, and the junction held 7 bases outside the gene matches. This CDR3 spans 15 amino acids. The CDR3 DNA reads as TGTGCCAGCAGCACTACGGGACAGGGGGACGAAAAACTGTTTTTT. This gives the protein CASSTTGQGDEKLFF.

V usage is TRBV7-3 and J usage is TRBJ2-2; the match to TRBD1 covers 8 bases. This CDR3 comprises 15 residues. Trimming cost V 2 bases and J 4 bases; bases outside gene matches: 3. Germline lookup yields CDR1 SGHTA and CDR2 FQGTGA. For the CDR3, the DNA is TGTGCCAGCAGCTTATTTACAGGGGGCACCGGGGAGCTGTTTTTT. Amino acids: CASSLFTGGTGELFF.